This T cell receptor beta chain originates from a study of human T cells and chemical hapten exposure. Study-level information: Across its approximately 23 weeks, the study gave patients weekly diphenylcyclopropenone doses to the scalp. Yields of TCR per sample differed, chiefly owing to small differences in pooled library volume.

Time point: patch test 1, 2 weeks after DPC sensitization. Treatment in this sample: therapeutic diphenylcyclopropenone sensitization with weekly scalp DPC. Prior to application of each patch test, blood was drawn. TCRdb redid the calling of the RACE reads with MiXCR, one entry per CDR3 protein. The sample carries 65,000 to 95,000 distinct CDR3 sequences, about an eighth recorded once. Overall study results and limits: The donors suffered from alopecia, so their immune response may not match that of healthy people.

V lost 8 bases to trimming and J lost 2 bases, with 10 bases between them. Germline V gene sequence: CDR1 LNHDA, CDR2 SQIVND (reference sequence). The CDR3 contains 14 residues. In its sample, this clonotype was seen many times. Its antigen is not identified. The TCR sequence derives from a woman aged 55 to 70 with alopecia areata. Some clones in this sample may be carry-over from other donors' samples. V and J are TRBV19 and TRBJ2-6, with D tentatively TRBD1 (6 bases). Sample: whole blood, taken in connection with sensitization to the hapten diphenylcyclopropenone (DPC). In DNA form, the CDR3 reads TGTGCCAGTCTCAGGGGTGCTGGGGCCAACGTCCTGACTTTC. Amino acids: CASLRGAGANVLTF.